This entry describes one T cell receptor (beta chain). This sample is drawn from a study of blood T cell repertoires in COVID-19. For the study at large: Sources were T cells, B-cell-depleted T cells, or PBMCs; the material itself was cDNA or gDNA.

Germline-derived CDR1 and CDR2 are LGHNA and YNFKEQ. CDR3 length: 15 residues. The V segment lost 0 bases and the J segment 8 bases; nucleotides outside the gene matches: 5. The assay was immunoSEQ multiplex PCR, and TCRdb's table has in-frame clones only and misses some. The sample yields some 60,000 clones, around 83% seen once. Sequencing was performed on peripheral blood. The gene calls are TRBV4-2 and TRBJ1-4; 8 positions match TRBD1. This TCR came from a woman aged 80 or over with acute or convalescent COVID-19. The CDR3 sequence: CASSQETGGREKLFF. The CDR3 region has the DNA TGTGCCAGCAGCCAAGAAACAGGGGGGCGGGAAAAACTGTTTTTT.